The source of this T cell receptor beta chain is a study of blood T cell repertoires in COVID-19. Study-wide context: COVID-19 samples collected from the United States, Italy and Spain covered acute and convalescent phases.

Cohort assignment relied on participant-reported clinical history. Using immunoSEQ multiplex PCR, the repertoire was profiled, and TCRdb retains in-frame clones only, with some absent. The data contain under 350,000 clones, approximately 84% of them singletons. In this sample, this clone turned up a few times. Germline V lookup: CDR1 MDHEN, CDR2 SYDVKM. V was cut by 1 base and J by 8 bases, with 14 bases left in between. This CDR3 has 14 amino acids. The sequenced sample was PBMCs or T cells enriched from blood (not recorded which). This clonotype originated in a man between 25 and 39 years old who had recovered from COVID-19. The chain is built from TRBV28 and TRBJ1-2; a weak D match, TRBD1 (5 bases). The CDR3 DNA sequence: TGTGCCAGCAGTTTATCCCCAGGGATAGGGGGCTACACCTTC. This codes for CASSLSPGIGGYTF.